The 8 T cell receptor beta chains in this list originate from one sample, sequenced in a study of patients and donors after allogeneic stem cell transplantation. One entry per CDR3 protein, called by TCRdb with MiXCR from the RT-PCR reads. The repertoire consists of 160,000 or so distinct CDR3 sequences, with 24% occurring once and the leading ten covering about 25%. Sequencing was carried out using blood, either unsorted or a sorted T cell fraction (not recorded which). These receptors all come from a human donor who was either an allogeneic HSCT recipient or a stem cell or donor lymphocyte infusion donor (not recorded which). It is not recorded whose cells these are; they may come from a transplant donor.

This clonotype came up many times. V usage is TRBV6-2 or TRBV6-3 and J usage is TRBJ1-4, with D possibly being TRBD1 (5 bases). V lost 7 bases and J lost 8, with 14 bases in between. This CDR3 comprises 13 residues. CDR1 is MNHEY, CDR2 SVGEGT, per germline. The CDR3 DNA sequence: TGTGCCAGCACTGGGACCGGACGAGAAAAACTGTTTTTT. It specifies CASTGTGREKLFF.

The CDR3 nucleotides are TGTGCCAGCAGTGTGGGCCACTACACCGGGGAGCTGTTTTTT. As protein: CASSVGHYTGELFF. V and J are TRBV2 and TRBJ2-2, with D unresolved. The CDR3 consists of 14 residues. Germline values: CDR1 SNHLY, CDR2 FYNNEI. The ends were cut back, 4 bases at V and 3 bases at J, with 9 bases in the middle.

This chain connects TRBV7-8 to TRBJ1-5; 7 nucleotides line up with TRBD1. There are 15 residues in the CDR3. The germline CDR1 and CDR2 sequences are SGHVS and FQNEAQ. Trimming cost V 5 bases and J 0 bases; bases outside gene matches: 4. In nucleotides, the CDR3 is TGTGCCAGCAGCACAGACAGGGCTAGCAATCAGCCCCAGCATTTT. It codes for CASSTDRASNQPQHF.

The CDR3 nucleotides read TGTGCCAGCAGTTACGGGGGGACAGGGGGATACAATGAGCAGTTCTTC. Translation: CASSYGGTGGYNEQFF. V usage is TRBV6-2 or TRBV6-3 and J usage is TRBJ2-1, with 11 nucleotides matching TRBD1. V shed 2 bases, J shed 4 bases, and the junction held 4 bases outside the gene matches. The germline CDR1 and CDR2 sequences are MNHEY and SVGEGT. CDR3 length: 16 residues.

The V and J genes are TRBV20-1 and TRBJ2-7; TRBD1 might be the D (5 bases). Germline assignment: CDR1 DFQATT and CDR2 SNEGSKA (reference sequence). CDR3 length: 17 residues. V was shortened by 4 bases and J by 2 bases, with 24 bases between the two germline ends. The CDR3 DNA is TGCAGTGCTAAGCCTCGGACGGACATACTTTTAACCTACGAGCAGTACTTC. This sequence encodes CSAKPRTDILLTYEQYF.

This clonotype was seen a few times. The chain recombines TRBV27 with TRBJ1-1; D ambiguous. The ends were cut back, 4 bases at V and 3 bases at J, with 12 bases in the middle. This CDR3 has 14 residues. The germline gives CDR1 MNHEY, CDR2 SMNVEV (reference sequence). The CDR3 here is CASSSLYRDTEAFF. As DNA, the CDR3 is TGTGCCAGCAGTTCCCTCTACAGAGACACTGAAGCTTTCTTT.

The chain has TRBV12-3 or TRBV12-4 and TRBJ1-1; D is uncertain. This CDR3 spans 15 amino acids. Trimming cost V 2 bases and J 3 bases, with 13 bases left between them. CDR3 sequence (DNA): TGTGCCAGCAGTTTAACACGGAAAAGGCACACTGAAGCTTTCTTT. Protein product: CASSLTRKRHTEAFF.

The genes are TRBV27 and TRBJ1-5; TRBD1 agrees at 7 bases. J was trimmed by 5 bases and V by 6 bases; bases with no gene match: 10. Germline CDR1 is MNHEY and CDR2 is SMNVEV (reference sequence). The CDR3 consists of 15 residues. The CDR3: CASSPNRQGYQPQHF. CDR3 nucleotide sequence: TGTGCCAGCAGCCCCAACCGACAGGGTTATCAGCCCCAGCATTTT.